The 17 T cell receptor beta chains presented below share a single source sample, sequenced in a study of shared clonotypes between healthy human individuals. Generated by immunoSEQ multiplex PCR, the TCRdb table keeps only in-frame clones and is missing some. Among about 650,000 clones listed, nearly 97% were seen once. Naivety among CD8 cells was defined by CD45RO negativity and positive CCR7 selection, thereby excluding terminally differentiated effector memory CD45RA+ cells. Specimen: naive CD8+ T cells sorted from blood. These TCRs come from a woman under 40 in good health.

V and J are TRBV6-4 and TRBJ1-5, with 7 bases matching TRBD1. Germline loops: CDR1 MRHNA, CDR2 SNTAGT. This CDR3 is 14 amino acids long. The J segment lost 4 bases and the V segment lost 6 bases, leaving 6 bases of the junction unmatched. The DNA for the CDR3 is TGTGCCAGCAGCGGGACAGAAATTAATCAGCCCCAGCATTTT. Translated, it gives CASSGTEINQPQHF.

The chain couples TRBV5-4 to TRBJ2-1; D is unclear. Germline V CDR1 and CDR2: SGHNT, YYREEE (reference sequence). With 4 bases removed from V and 6 bases from J, the gap between germline ends came to 5 bases. The CDR3 sequence is 11 residues long. CDR3 DNA: TGTGCCAGCAGCGCAATCAATGAGCAGTTCTTC. It codes for CASSAINEQFF. The entire variable domain, with the rest obtained from reference TRBV5-4 and TRBJ2-1, is as follows: ETGVTQSPTHLIKTRGQQVTLRCSSQSGHNTVSWYQQALGQGPQFIFQYYREEENGRGNFPPRFSGLQFPNYSSELNVNALELDDSALYLCASSAINEQFFGPGTRLTVL.

CDR3 sequence (DNA): TGTGCCAGCAGCTTATTCGCGCGGGAGGTCGTCACCGGGGAGCTGTTTTTT. Translating gives CASSLFAREVVTGELFF. The chain uses TRBV7-3 and TRBJ2-2, with TRBD2 identical over 8 bases. J lost 4 bases, V lost 2 bases, and 9 bases had no gene match. The length of the CDR3 is 17 residues. In germline, CDR1 is SGHTA, CDR2 FQGTGA.

V usage is TRBV11-2 and J usage is TRBJ1-3; D is uncertain. The CDR3 totals 13 residues. Trimming pared 3 bases from V and 8 bases from J, leaving 11 bases between. Germline CDR1 and CDR2: SGHAT and FQNNGV. The CDR3 loop reads CASSFGGWDTIYF. The CDR3 nucleotides are TGTGCCAGCAGCTTTGGAGGTTGGGACACCATATATTTT.

This chain connects TRBV19 to TRBJ2-5, with TRBD2 matching over 7 bases. The J segment lost 5 bases and the V segment lost 6 bases, leaving 15 bases of the junction unmatched. The germline CDR1 and CDR2 sequences are LNHDA and SQIVND (reference sequence). This CDR3 has 16 residues. The CDR3 loop reads CASRPLGEGTLETQYF. The CDR3, as DNA: TGTGCCAGTAGGCCTCTGGGGGAGGGGACTCTGGAGACCCAGTACTTC.

The chain links TRBV7-6 to TRBJ2-7; 13 bases align to TRBD2. The junction had 5 bases not matched to a gene; V was cut back by 5 bases and J by 7 bases. The CDR3 totals 14 residues. Germline CDR1 SGHVS, CDR2 FNYEAQ. The DNA of the CDR3 is TGTGCCAGCAGCCCACTAGCGGGAGGGGGTGAGCAGTACTTC. This sequence encodes CASSPLAGGGEQYF. Supplemented by reference TRBV7-6 and TRBJ2-7, the full variable domain reads GAGVSQSPRYKVTKRGQDVALRCDPISGHVSLYWYRQALGQGPEFLTYFNYEAQQDKSGLPNDRFSAERPEGSISTLTIQRTEQRDSAMYRCASSPLAGGGEQYFGPGTRLTVT.

The chain links TRBV5-4 to TRBJ2-7, with 11 nucleotides matching TRBD2. Germline loops: CDR1 SGHNT, CDR2 YYREEE (reference sequence). There are 15 residues in the CDR3. The J segment lost 0 bases and the V segment lost 2 bases, leaving 1 base of the junction unmatched. CDR3 in amino acids: CASSLLAGDSYEQYF. The CDR3 nucleotides are TGTGCCAGCAGCTTACTAGCGGGGGACTCCTACGAGCAGTACTTC.

The J gene is TRBJ1-1, the V gene TRBV21-1; the D call in the table, TRBD1, was not verified against the DNA. TRBV21-1 is deemed a pseudogene. CDR3 length equals 15 residues. The CDR3 sequence: CASSKVPGGITEAFF. Written as DNA, the CDR3 is TGTGCCAGCAGCAAAGTTCCAGGGGGTATCACTGAAGCTTTCTTT.

This chain uses TRBV25-1 with TRBJ2-3; the match to TRBD1 covers 7 bases. The CDR3 totals 16 residues. The germline gives CDR1 MGHDK, CDR2 SYGVNS. With V trimmed by 4 bases and J by 1 base, 8 bases remained unmatched. The CDR3 is CASSGKGQKRTDTQYF. DNA for the CDR3: TGTGCCAGCAGTGGTAAGGGACAGAAACGCACAGATACGCAGTATTTT.

The rearrangement uses TRBV4-1 and TRBJ2-1; 10 bases map to TRBD2. Germline V gene sequence: CDR1 MGHRA, CDR2 YSYEKL. The CDR3 totals 15 residues. Unmatched junction bases numbered 6, after V lost 4 bases and J lost 6 bases. This CDR3 reads CASSLGTSVPNEQFF. DNA for the CDR3: TGCGCCAGCAGCCTCGGGACTAGCGTACCCAATGAGCAGTTCTTC.

V and J are TRBV2 and TRBJ2-2, with 14 bases aligning to TRBD2. The CDR3 is made up of 16 amino acids. Germline assignment: CDR1 SNHLY and CDR2 FYNNEI. V shed 4 bases and J 6 bases; nucleotides not matched to a gene: 4. CDR3 sequence: CASSVGLAGVPGELFF. CDR3 nucleotide sequence: TGTGCCAGCAGTGTGGGACTAGCGGGAGTCCCCGGGGAGCTGTTTTTT.

The V call is TRBV28, the J call TRBJ2-3, with 11 bases aligning to TRBD2. Losses at the gene ends were 10 bases for V and 4 bases for J; bases not matched to a gene: 13. The CDR3 is 16 amino acids. In germline, CDR1 is MDHEN, CDR2 SYDVKM. The CDR3 nucleotides read TGTGCCACCGGCGGATTCACTAGCGGGAGTTCAGATACGCAGTATTTT. Translation gives CATGGFTSGSSDTQYF.

V is TRBV15 and J is TRBJ2-7; D call uncertain. CDR1 and CDR2 (germline): LNHNV, YYDKDF (reference sequence). The ends were cut back, 0 bases at V and 1 base at J, with 7 bases in the middle. There are 14 residues in the CDR3. In nucleotides, the CDR3 is TGTGCCACCAGCAGAGACTGGGGTTCCTACGAGCAGTACTTC. Translation: CATSRDWGSYEQYF. Based on the CDR3 plus reference TRBV15 and TRBJ2-7, the full variable domain is DAMVIQNPRYQVTQFGKPVTLSCSQTLNHNVMYWYQQKSSQAPKLLFHYYDKDFNNEADTPDNFQSRRPNTSFCFLDIRSPGLGDTAMYLCATSRDWGSYEQYFGPGTRLTVT.

This clone was counted a single time. The chain employs TRBV27 and TRBJ2-1; TRBD2 aligns across 7 bases. The CDR3 is 16 amino acids. Per germline, CDR1 MNHEY and CDR2 SMNVEV (reference sequence). V dropped 6 bases and J dropped 7; count of bases not matched to a gene: 15. CDR3 bases: TGTGCCAGCAGCTCCCCCCCGGCTAGCGGCTGGAATGAGCAGTTCTTC. It yields the protein CASSSPPASGWNEQFF.

With respect to this clone: The sample carries other DNA sequences with the same CDR3. The V gene is TRBV11-2, the J gene TRBJ2-7; D is tentatively TRBD1 or TRBD2 (5 bases each). Trimming removed 1 base at V and 2 bases at J, with 9 bases between. CDR1 and CDR2 (germline): SGHAT, FQNNGV. The CDR3 loop spans 14 amino acids. The CDR3 region is CASSLGGSPYEQYF. DNA for the CDR3: TGTGCCAGCAGCTTAGGGGGGTCGCCCTACGAGCAGTACTTC. Supplemented by reference TRBV11-2 and TRBJ2-7, the full variable domain reads EAGVAQSPRYKIIEKRQSVAFWCNPISGHATLYWYQQILGQGPKLLIQFQNNGVVDDSQLPKDRFSAERLKGVDSTLKIQPAKLEDSAVYLCASSLGGSPYEQYFGPGTRLTVT.

Regarding this clone: A much larger clone lies one base from this, so it may be a read error. At the DNA level, this CDR3 is encoded by other sequences in the same sample as well. The chain carries TRBV28 and TRBJ2-7; 9 bases fit TRBD2. This CDR3 region has 16 residues. The germline gives CDR1 MDHEN, CDR2 SYDVKM. The ends lost 6 bases at V and 0 bases at J; junction bases unmatched: 9. CDR3 nucleotide sequence: TGTGCCAGCAGCCTCCCTGCGCGGGAGGGCTCCTACGAGCAGTACTTC. It specifies CASSLPAREGSYEQYF.

This clone was found once. This rearrangement joins TRBV7-8 to TRBJ2-7; 13 nucleotides align to TRBD2. The V segment lost 5 bases and the J segment 3 bases; nucleotides outside the gene matches: 10. The germline CDR1 and CDR2 sequences are SGHVS and FQNEAQ. CDR3 size: 17 residues. CDR3 residues: CASSPGLAGVSYYEQYF. The CDR3 coding sequence is TGTGCCAGCAGCCCCGGACTAGCGGGAGTTAGTTACTACGAGCAGTACTTC.